The rows below give T cell receptor beta chains drawn from one sample of a study of shared clonotypes between healthy human individuals. Sequenced by immunoSEQ multiplex PCR; TCRdb stores in-frame clones only, minus some. The table lists about 1.9 million clones, just under 95% of them singletons, with more than 1.5% in the top ten. The specimen sequenced was naive CD8+ T cells from PBMCs. The receptors derive from a man aged 18 to 29 in good health. Some clones in this sample may be carry-over from other donors' samples. Each CDR3 is given with its conserved first and last residue. The D gene is left open where the match is weak. A row's size may be missing; if present it is once, few, many or a size class.

d_gene: TRBD1; j_gene: TRBJ2-2; v_gene: TRBV10-3; abundance: NA; CDR3nt: TGTGCCATCAACCCCTTTCCACAGGGGTTGCCCGGGGAGCTGTTTTTT; CDR3aa: CAINPFPQGLPGELFF
d_gene: NA; j_gene: TRBJ1-5; v_gene: TRBV5-8; abundance: NA; CDR3nt: TGTGCCAGCAGCTCTCAGGGTCATAGCAATCAGCCCCAGCATTTT; CDR3aa: CASSSQGHSNQPQHF
d_gene: TRBD1; j_gene: TRBJ1-1; v_gene: TRBV11-2; abundance: NA; CDR3nt: TGTGCCAGCAGCTCCCGGACAGGGGAGGCCACTGAAGCTTTCTTT; CDR3aa: CASSSRTGEATEAFF
d_gene: NA; j_gene: TRBJ2-7; v_gene: TRBV7-9; abundance: NA; CDR3nt: TGTGCCAGCAGCTTCGTGGGCCGGGGCGAGCAGTACTTC; CDR3aa: CASSFVGRGEQYF
d_gene: NA; j_gene: TRBJ2-5; v_gene: TRBV9; abundance: once; CDR3nt: TGTGCCAGCAGCCCCCACCCCCCTAGCTCGGTCCAAGAGACCCAGTACTTC; CDR3aa: CASSPHPPSSVQETQYF
d_gene: TRBD2; j_gene: TRBJ2-7; v_gene: TRBV7-9; abundance: NA; CDR3nt: TGTGCCAGCAGCTCTAGCGGGAGAGTCTACGAGCAGTACTTC; CDR3aa: CASSSSGRVYEQYF
d_gene: TRBD2; j_gene: TRBJ2-7; v_gene: TRBV7-2; abundance: NA; CDR3nt: TGTGCCAGCAGCTTAGAACTAGCGACTTACCACGAGCAGTACTTC; CDR3aa: CASSLELATYHEQYF
d_gene: NA; j_gene: TRBJ2-7; v_gene: TRBV7-8; abundance: NA; CDR3nt: TGTGCCAGCAGCCCCCGTGGTTCGTCCAACCACGAGCAGTACTTC; CDR3aa: CASSPRGSSNHEQYF
d_gene: TRBD2; j_gene: TRBJ2-1; v_gene: TRBV2; abundance: NA; CDR3nt: TGTGCCATCAATTTCGGGGGGACTATCTCCTACAATGAGCAGTTCTTC; CDR3aa: CAINFGGTISYNEQFF
d_gene: NA; j_gene: TRBJ2-1; v_gene: TRBV27; abundance: NA; CDR3nt: TGTGCCAGCAGTTTCGGGCAGACCTACAATGAGCAGTTCTTC; CDR3aa: CASSFGQTYNEQFF
d_gene: NA; j_gene: TRBJ2-3; v_gene: TRBV15; abundance: NA; CDR3nt: TGTGCCACCAGCAGAGACAGTTCGGGGACAGATACGCAGTATTTT; CDR3aa: CATSRDSSGTDTQYF
d_gene: TRBD2; j_gene: TRBJ2-1; v_gene: TRBV7-3; abundance: NA; CDR3nt: TGTGCCAGCAGCTTACTCAGCGGGGCCTACAATGAGCAGTTCTTC; CDR3aa: CASSLLSGAYNEQFF
d_gene: TRBD1; j_gene: TRBJ1-4; v_gene: TRBV27; abundance: NA; CDR3nt: TGTGCCAGCAGTTACAGGGGGCAAGAAAAACTGTTTTTT; CDR3aa: CASSYRGQEKLFF
d_gene: TRBD1; j_gene: TRBJ2-5; v_gene: TRBV28; abundance: NA; CDR3nt: TGTGCCAGCAGTTCCTTAAGACAGGGCCGGCAAGAGACCCAGTACTTC; CDR3aa: CASSSLRQGRQETQYF
d_gene: TRBD1; j_gene: TRBJ1-1; v_gene: TRBV7-9; abundance: NA; CDR3nt: TGTGCCAGCAGCATTTCACAGGGGGCGAACACTGAAGCTTTCTTT; CDR3aa: CASSISQGANTEAFF
d_gene: NA; j_gene: TRBJ2-7; v_gene: TRBV6-6; abundance: NA; CDR3nt: TGTGCCAGCAGTTACCAAATAACAGGCTACGAGCAGTACTTC; CDR3aa: CASSYQITGYEQYF
d_gene: NA; j_gene: TRBJ2-4; v_gene: TRBV7-9; abundance: NA; CDR3nt: TGTGCCAGCAGCTCCCACCCAGGGGAGGTATACATTCAGTACTTC; CDR3aa: CASSSHPGEVYIQYF
d_gene: NA; j_gene: TRBJ2-7; v_gene: TRBV13; abundance: NA; CDR3nt: TGTGCCAGCAGCTCCCGACTAGACCCGCCCCCCTACGAGCAGTACTTC; CDR3aa: CASSSRLDPPPYEQYF